Below, 8 T cell receptor beta chains from the same sample are listed, as sequenced in a study of cytomegalovirus exposure and HLA in healthy donors. Use of 60 Vbeta and 13 Jbeta primers characterized the PCR. Assay: immunoSEQ multiplex PCR; the TCRdb copy retains only in-frame clones and omits some. The profile shows around 180,000 clones, approximately 84% of them singletons. Sequencing was performed on PBMCs. Every receptor here comes from a young woman in good health and CMV-seropositive.

The V gene is TRBV28, the J gene TRBJ2-7; weak D call: TRBD2 (6 bases). CDR1 is MDHEN, CDR2 SYDVKM, per germline. This CDR3 comprises 15 residues. The germline V and J ends were trimmed by 3 bases and 2 bases, with 14 bases remaining between them. For the CDR3, the DNA is TGTGCCAGCAGTTTGTTTCTGGGGGGAACCTACGAGCAGTACTTC. Its protein is CASSLFLGGTYEQYF.

This clone was seen a few times. This chain connects TRBV6-1 to TRBJ1-4; TRBD1 matches 7 bases. The CDR3 spans 15 residues. The trim removed 5 bases at V and 7 bases at J, leaving 10 bases unmatched. Germline CDR1 MNHNS, CDR2 SASEGT. CDR3 in amino acids: CASSQMTGFSEKLFF. DNA for the CDR3: TGTGCCAGCAGTCAGATGACAGGGTTTAGTGAAAAACTGTTTTTT.

The CDR3 spells CASSGPGQVNSPLHF. In DNA form, the CDR3 reads TGTGCCAGCAGCGGGCCTGGACAGGTCAATTCACCCCTCCACTTT. The gene calls are TRBV9 and TRBJ1-6; TRBD1 matches at 7 bases. CDR3 length: 15 residues. V shed 3 bases, J shed 7 bases, and the junction held 7 bases outside the gene matches. Germline CDR1 reads SGDLS; CDR2 reads YYNGEE.

The rearrangement uses TRBV6-5 and TRBJ2-7; D might be TRBD2 (7 bases). There are 15 residues in the CDR3. Germline assignment: CDR1 MNHEY and CDR2 SVGAGI. V gave up 2 bases and J gave up 1 base, with 12 bases separating them. The CDR3 sequence: CASSYRGGRSYEQYF. Here the CDR3 DNA reads TGTGCCAGCAGTTACAGGGGGGGAAGATCCTACGAGCAGTACTTC.

V and J are TRBV7-8 and TRBJ2-5; TRBD2 is a possible D gene (6 bases). CDR1 SGHVS and CDR2 FQNEAQ come from the germline V gene. V lost 2 bases and J 1 base, leaving 11 bases between the germline ends. This CDR3 is built from 15 residues. For the CDR3, the DNA is TGTGCCAGCAGCTTAACCGGGGGACCCCAAGAGACCCAGTACTTC. Translated, it gives CASSLTGGPQETQYF.

The chain uses TRBV7-9 and TRBJ1-2, with 10 positions matching TRBD1. The CDR3 covers 16 residues. The ends lost 5 bases at V and 7 bases at J; junction bases unmatched: 13. Looked up from germline, CDR1 is SEHNR and CDR2 is FQNEAQ (reference sequence). The CDR3 here is CASSPRGDRGISGYTF. Written as DNA, the CDR3 is TGTGCCAGCAGCCCCAGGGGGGACAGGGGAATTTCTGGCTACACCTTC.

The gene calls are TRBV5-8 and TRBJ2-1; 7 bases map to TRBD2. Losses at the gene ends were 1 base for V and 7 bases for J; bases not matched to a gene: 8. CDR1 is SGHTS and CDR2 is YDEGEE in the germline V gene. This CDR3 is 15 amino acids long. DNA for the CDR3: TGTGCCAGCAGCTTGACCGGACTAGGTCGGAATGAGCAGTTCTTC. It encodes CASSLTGLGRNEQFF. Full variable domain (outside the CDR3, taken from reference TRBV5-8 and TRBJ2-1): EAGVTQSPTHLIKTRGQQATLRCSPISGHTSVYWYQQALGLGLQFLLWYDEGEERNRGNFPPRFSGRQFPNYSSELNVNALELEDSALYLCASSLTGLGRNEQFFGPGTRLTVL.

The chain has TRBV5-6 and TRBJ1-2; 10 bases line up with TRBD1. CDR3 length equals 17 residues. The ends lost 4 bases at V and 0 bases at J; junction bases unmatched: 9. Germline V gene data show CDR1 as SGHDT and CDR2 as YYEEEE. The CDR3 sequence: CASSHRDRGISNYGYTF. Written as DNA, the CDR3 is TGTGCCAGCAGCCATCGGGACAGGGGAATATCTAACTATGGCTACACCTTC.